Listed below are T cell receptor beta chains from one sample, sequenced in a study of cytomegalovirus exposure and HLA in healthy donors. The assay was immunoSEQ multiplex PCR, and TCRdb's table has in-frame clones only and misses some. The table has roughly 150,000 clones, around 80% seen once. Sequenced input: PBMCs. These receptors all stem from a man younger than 30 in good health and CMV-seropositive. Both conserved end residues are part of each CDR3. Each record gives: V gene, clone size, J gene, D gene, CDR3 DNA, CDR3 protein. The D gene is left open where the match is weak. Not every row has a clone size; where given, it reads once, few, many or a size class.

TRBV27	NA	TRBJ2-2	NA	TGTGCCAGCAGTTTAATGACAGGCCGGGCCGGGGAGCTGTTTTTT	CASSLMTGRAGELFF
TRBV7-6	NA	TRBJ1-1	TRBD1	TGTGCCAGCAGCCGGACAGGGATCACTGAAGCTTTCTTT	CASSRTGITEAFF
TRBV5-1	NA	TRBJ2-3	NA	TGCGCCAGCAGCTTGGCGTCGGGAGCCACAGATACGCAGTATTTT	CASSLASGATDTQYF
TRBV5-4	few	TRBJ2-5	NA	TGTGCCAGCAGCTCTAAGACAGCCCAAGAGACCCAGTACTTC	CASSSKTAQETQYF
TRBV14	NA	TRBJ1-1	NA	TGTGCCAGCAGCAGACAGATGAACACTGAAGCTTTCTTT	CASSRQMNTEAFF
TRBV5-1	few	TRBJ2-4	NA	TGCGCCAGCAGCCCAGGCCCTCCCAAAAACATTCAGTACTTC	CASSPGPPKNIQYF
TRBV7-9	NA	TRBJ2-5	TRBD2	TGTGCCAGCCGAAGACATCCGGGACTAGCGGGAGCAGAGACCCAGTACTTC	CASRRHPGLAGAETQYF
TRBV2	few	TRBJ1-1	NA	TGTGCCGGCGGGACGAGGTTGGACACTGAAGCTTTCTTT	CAGGTRLDTEAFF
TRBV28	NA	TRBJ1-1	NA	TGTGCCAGCAGTGACACCTGGGGAGACACTGAAGCTTTCTTT	CASSDTWGDTEAFF
TRBV6-1	NA	TRBJ2-5	TRBD1	TGTGCCAGCAGTCCCCCGGGACAGGGTCAAGAGACCCAGTACTTC	CASSPPGQGQETQYF
TRBV7-9	few	TRBJ1-4	NA	TGTGCCAGCAGCCCTGGACATGAAGTGGGAAAACTGTTTTTT	CASSPGHEVGKLFF
TRBV28	few	TRBJ1-5	NA	TGTGCCAGCAGAGACCCCACAGGGTACAATCAGCCCCAGCATTTT	CASRDPTGYNQPQHF
TRBV7-9	NA	TRBJ2-5	NA	TGTTCCAGCAGCCAAGCCCCCCAGGGCTCGGGGGTGCGTGGGGAGACCCAGTACTTC	CSSSQAPQGSGVRGETQYF
TRBV9	NA	TRBJ2-1	TRBD2	TGTGCCAGCAGCCGACTAGCGGGAGTCGGCAATGAGCAGTTCTTC	CASSRLAGVGNEQFF
TRBV29-1	NA	TRBJ2-7	TRBD2	TGCAGCGTTGTACTAGCGGGAGGGGGGAGCTCCTACGAGCAGTACTTC	CSVVLAGGGSSYEQYF
TRBV2	NA	TRBJ2-7	TRBD2	TGTGCCAGCAGTTACAAATTAGGGTCTCTAGCGGACTACGAGCAGTACTTC	CASSYKLGSLADYEQYF
TRBV29-1	NA	TRBJ2-3	TRBD1	TGCAGCGTGGCACAGGACAGGGTTGAAGATACGCAGTATTTT	CSVAQDRVEDTQYF
TRBV6-1	NA	TRBJ2-5	NA	TGTGCCAGCAGTGAAATGGTCGGGAGCGAGACCCAGTACTTC	CASSEMVGSETQYF
TRBV5-1	NA	TRBJ2-7	TRBD2	TGCGCCAGCAGCCTAACTAGCGGAAGCTCCTACGAGCAGTACTTC	CASSLTSGSSYEQYF
TRBV19	NA	TRBJ1-3	NA	TGTGCCAGTAGTATCAGGGTTTATGGAAACACCATATATTTT	CASSIRVYGNTIYF
TRBV5-1	NA	TRBJ2-1	NA	TGCGCCAGCAGCTCAGACCTGGGAGGGGGTGAGCAGTTCTTC	CASSSDLGGGEQFF
TRBV29-1	NA	TRBJ2-5	NA	TGCAGGGGGGGAACCCCGAGGGAGACCCAGTACTTC	CRGGTPRETQYF
TRBV13	NA	TRBJ2-3	TRBD2	TGTGCCAGCAGCTTAGGCGGACTAGTCGAGCAGTATTTT	CASSLGGLVEQYF
TRBV19	NA	TRBJ2-3	NA	TGTGCCAGTAGTATCCTAAAGAACACAGATACGCAGTATTTT	CASSILKNTDTQYF
TRBV2	NA	TRBJ2-7	NA	TGTGCCAGCACTGACGAGAACTACGAGCAGTACTTC	CASTDENYEQYF
TRBV5-1	NA	TRBJ1-2	NA	TGCGCCAGCAGCGTCGGTAGCTTGTACGGCTACACCTTC	CASSVGSLYGYTF
TRBV7-2	NA	TRBJ2-4	NA	TGTGCCAGCAGCTTTGCAGGAAAAAACATTCAGTACTTC	CASSFAGKNIQYF
TRBV19	NA	TRBJ1-5	NA	TGTGCCAGTAGTATTCCCTCGGGGGGGAATCAGCCCCAGCATTTT	CASSIPSGGNQPQHF
TRBV2	NA	TRBJ1-1	NA	TGTGCCAGCAGTGACGGCACTGAAGCTTTCTTT	CASSDGTEAFF
TRBV10-2	NA	TRBJ2-7	TRBD2	TGCGCCAGCAGTGAGTCGACTAGCGGGAGACGGGAGCAGTACTTC	CASSESTSGRREQYF
TRBV4-1	NA	TRBJ1-1	NA	TGCGCCAGCAGCCAAGGGCAAATGAACACCGAAGCTTTCTTT	CASSQGQMNTEAFF
TRBV12-5	few	TRBJ2-1	TRBD2	TGTGCTAGTGGTTATAGGGGACTAGCGGGAGGGGGGCGGGACAATGAGCAGTTCTTC	CASGYRGLAGGGRDNEQFF
TRBV29-1	NA	TRBJ1-1	NA	TGCAGCGTTCGGATTGGAGTGAACACTGAAGCTTTCTTT	CSVRIGVNTEAFF
TRBV29-1	NA	TRBJ1-1	NA	TGCAGCGTGAAGGGGAGGGGTGCCCCTGAAGCTTTCTTT	CSVKGRGAPEAFF
TRBV29-1	few	TRBJ2-1	TRBD2	TGCAGCGTTGAAGATCGACTAGCGGGAGTCAATGAGCAGTTCTTC	CSVEDRLAGVNEQFF
TRBV27	NA	TRBJ1-5	NA	TGTGCCAGCAGTTTTTTGGGGAGCCAAAATAGCAATCAGCCCCAGCATTTT	CASSFLGSQNSNQPQHF
TRBV9	NA	TRBJ2-7	TRBD2	TGTGCCAGCAGTTTGGGGAGCGGGAGCTACGAGCAGTACTTC	CASSLGSGSYEQYF
TRBV2	NA	TRBJ1-1	NA	TGTGCCAGCACGCGCACTTCGGGTACTGAAGCTTTCTTT	CASTRTSGTEAFF
TRBV28	NA	TRBJ2-2	NA	TGTGCCAGCAGTTTTCCATTGGGGGAGCTGTTTTTT	CASSFPLGELFF
TRBV4-2	few	TRBJ2-5	TRBD1	TGTGCCAGCAGTAGACAGGGGTACCAAGAGACCCAGTACTTC	CASSRQGYQETQYF
TRBV6-6	NA	TRBJ2-3	NA	TGTGCCAGCAGTTACTCCCGGGGGACCACAGATACGCAGTATTTT	CASSYSRGTTDTQYF
TRBV6-6	few	TRBJ1-1	NA	TGTGCCAGCAGTTCCTTGACAGGAGCAACTGAAGCTTTCTTT	CASSSLTGATEAFF
TRBV5-6	once	TRBJ2-1	NA	TGTGCCAGCAGCTTTAATCCGGGTGGGGCTGGCAATGAGCAGTTCTTC	CASSFNPGGAGNEQFF
TRBV14	NA	TRBJ1-1	NA	TGTGCCAGCACTCGGACGGGGAGGGGCACTGAAGCTTTCTTT	CASTRTGRGTEAFF
TRBV29-1	NA	TRBJ1-1	TRBD1	TGCAGCGTGTGGGACAGAGAAGCTTTCTTT	CSVWDREAFF
TRBV28	NA	TRBJ2-7	NA	TGTGCCAGCAGCGCCGGACTCGGCTACGAGCAGTACTTC	CASSAGLGYEQYF
TRBV7-2	NA	TRBJ1-3	NA	TGTGCCAGCAGCATCCTTCCCCCTTCGACAGTAACCTCTGGAAACACCATATATTTT	CASSILPPSTVTSGNTIYF
TRBV9	few	TRBJ2-5	TRBD1	TGTGCCAGCAGCACACCACCGGGTTTTGGGCGGGACAGGGAAGAGACCCAGTACTTC	CASSTPPGFGRDREETQYF
TRBV18	NA	TRBJ2-5	TRBD2	TGTGCCAGCTCACCTTCTAGCGGGCGTGAACAAGAGACCCAGTACTTC	CASSPSSGREQETQYF
TRBV6-5	NA	TRBJ2-7	NA	TGTGCCAGCAGTCGTTCCGGGAGTGCCTACGAGCAGTACTTC	CASSRSGSAYEQYF
TRBV5-1	NA	TRBJ2-3	NA	TGCGCCAGCAGCCTAAGCGCAGATACGCAGTATTTT	CASSLSADTQYF
TRBV7-2	NA	TRBJ1-1	NA	TGTGCCAGGGTGCTTACTGTTTCAGGGGCCACTGAAGCTTTCTTT	CARVLTVSGATEAFF
TRBV7-2	NA	TRBJ2-4	NA	TGTGCCAGCAGCCCCACGGGTGCCAAAAACATTCAGTACTTC	CASSPTGAKNIQYF
TRBV6-6	NA	TRBJ1-2	NA	TGTGCCAGCAGTACGGCTAACTATGGCTACACCTTC	CASSTANYGYTF
TRBV11-2	NA	TRBJ2-1	TRBD2	TGTGCCAGCAGCTTGAGCGGGAACGCCTACAATGAGCAGTTCTTC	CASSLSGNAYNEQFF
TRBV9	NA	TRBJ2-2	NA	TGTGCCAGCAGCGGCACTAGAAACACCGGGGAGCTGTTTTTT	CASSGTRNTGELFF
TRBV7-8	few	TRBJ1-5	NA	TGTGCCAGCAGCCCCTCCGGGACTTTCAATCAGCCCCAGCATTTT	CASSPSGTFNQPQHF
TRBV5-5	NA	TRBJ1-5	NA	TGTGCCAGCAGCTTGGCAGTTTATAGCAATCAGCCCCAGCATTTT	CASSLAVYSNQPQHF
TRBV2	once	TRBJ2-7	NA	TGTGCCAGCGATAACCTAGCGATCGGTTACGAGCAGTACTTC	CASDNLAIGYEQYF